Detailed here is one TCR beta chain. Its antigen is not yet known. No much larger clone is present one base from it, and per-base qualities are unavailable. The CDR3 spans 14 residues, from the cysteine through the phenylalanine. Only the CDR3 region is kept as DNA, spanning 42 bases read in frame from base 1. The junction shows trimming of 6 bases on V and 7 bases on J, plus 18 bases between the germline ends. CDR1 and CDR2 are drawn from the germline V gene (reference sequence): MNHEY, SMNVEV. Separate from the roughly 650-subject first cohort, the validation cohort of about 130 subjects was the group to which the donors belonged. This sample is drawn from a study of cytomegalovirus exposure and HLA in healthy donors (dated by TCRdb to the late 2010s). Regarding the complete study: According to a later analysis, the roughly 130 validation repertoires were produced on the same platform as the approximately 620 repertoires of the first cohort. The study aimed to test whether signatures of past pathogen exposure could be identified by cataloging public T cell receptors. Besides the first cohort of 666 subjects, a separate validation cohort made up of roughly 120 different subjects was used. To predict cytomegalovirus infection status, the study brought together high-throughput TCR immunosequencing, statistical association of individual TCRs with disease status, and machine learning. Here is what the overall study found, with its caveats: All 120 or so repertoires were used to score co-occurrence in the validation cohort in a later analysis, because that analysis had no HLA typing for the cohort. The authors suggested that the approach could potentially be generalized to other disease states and immunological phenotypes. In vitro tests confirmed that a few of the cytomegalovirus-associated TCR beta chains recognize cytomegalovirus antigens. While some public TCRs were present in many individuals, most TCR sequences turned up only very rarely across donors. A later analysis found that TCRs clustered in the first cohort also tended to co-occur in the 130 or so validation repertoires, with 94% of cluster scores above 0. A total of 150 to 200 TCR beta chains were listed by the study as associated with cytomegalovirus. In both the original and validation cohorts, the classifier was reported to diagnose cytomegalovirus status with high specificity and sensitivity.

Libraries were made using the immunoSEQ multiplex PCR assay. The study's processing was this. A statistical classification framework was built to diagnose cytomegalovirus status from the catalog of TCR beta chain sequences. TCRdb re-hosts the immuneACCESS table, in-frame sequences only. Its copies lack some clones; in the studies checked, an unresolved V gene accounts for under half of them, and the cause for the rest is not known. V and J calls and clone size follow that table, whereas D and trimming were derived from the DNA. This sample lists 100,000 to 120,000 clones; approximately 89% were detected once. The top ten constitute 1.5% to 2% of the sample.

Sequencing was done on a sample of PBMCs. The chain joins TRBV27 to TRBJ2-5; the best D guess is TRBD1, with 6 bases matching. This sequence originates from a woman in her late teens or twenties in good health and CMV-seronegative. The CDR3 region has the sequence CASSLGDTTGTQYF. At the DNA level, the sequence is TGTGCCAGCAGCTTAGGGGACACGACGGGGACCCAGTACTTC.